Each of the 23 T cell receptor beta chains below was sequenced from the same sample in a study of blood T cell repertoires in COVID-19. The table came from immunoSEQ multiplex PCR; TCRdb's copy has only in-frame clones and leaves some out. The table has just under 20,000 clones, over 90% seen once. The sequenced material came from peripheral blood. These receptors all come from a woman aged 45-60 years with active COVID-19.

This chain connects TRBV5-4 to TRBJ2-1; TRBD2 matches 8 bases. The ends lost 3 bases at V and 3 bases at J; junction bases unmatched: 5. The CDR3 has 15 residues. Germline V CDR1 and CDR2: SGHNT, YYREEE (reference sequence). CDR3 DNA sequence: TGTGCCAGCAGCTCGTCCGGGACTAGCTACAATGAGCAGTTCTTC. This gives the protein CASSSSGTSYNEQFF.

V gene TRBV7-3 combines with J gene TRBJ1-1; the D gene is possibly TRBD1 (6 bases). This CDR3 is built from 14 residues. Germline assignment: CDR1 SGHTA and CDR2 FQGTGA. V was trimmed by 5 bases and J by 1 base, leaving 11 bases between them. CDR3 sequence reads: CASSPDRSNTEAFF. The DNA of the CDR3 is TGTGCCAGCAGCCCGGACAGATCGAACACTGAAGCTTTCTTT.

This clone was seen a handful of times. This chain joins TRBV5-4 and TRBJ1-1; a possible D gene is TRBD1 (5 bases). Germline V gene sequence: CDR1 SGHNT, CDR2 YYREEE (reference sequence). The CDR3 length is 12 residues. Between the trimmed V and J ends, which lost 3 bases and 6 bases, there was a span of 9 bases. CDR3 sequence: CASSWDFSEAFF. The CDR3 DNA reads as TGTGCCAGCAGCTGGGACTTCTCTGAAGCTTTCTTT.

The rearrangement links TRBV10-3 to TRBJ1-1, with 8 bases that match TRBD1. Germline assignment: CDR1 ENHRY and CDR2 SYGVKD. The V and J ends lost 0 bases and 8 bases, in that order; junction bases with no gene match: 8. The CDR3 has 15 residues. The CDR3 DNA sequence: TGTGCCATCAGTGAGTCGCGACAGGGGAAAGGGGAAGCTTTCTTT. This codes for CAISESRQGKGEAFF.

V usage is TRBV2 and J usage is TRBJ2-2, with D perhaps matching TRBD1 (5 bases). Trimming stripped 6 bases from V and 6 bases from J, with 8 bases between. The germline V gene encodes CDR1 SNHLY and CDR2 FYNNEI. CDR3 length equals 12 residues. CDR3 coding DNA: TGTGCCAGCAGGGGGCCGTCCGGGGAGCTGTTTTTT. This codes for CASRGPSGELFF. The whole variable domain, filled in from reference TRBV2 and TRBJ2-2, reads EPEVTQTPSHQVTQMGQEVILRCVPISNHLYFYWYRQILGQKVEFLVSFYNNEISEKSEIFDDQFSVERPDGSNFTLKIRSTKLEDSAMYFCASRGPSGELFFGEGSRLTVL.

The chain links TRBV6-1 to TRBJ1-6, with TRBD1 matching over 10 bases. There are 16 residues in the CDR3. Germline CDR1 reads MNHNS; CDR2 reads SASEGT. V lost 1 base to trimming and J lost 5 bases; unmatched junction nucleotides: 2. The CDR3 DNA follows: TGTGCCAGCAGTGAAGGACAGGGGGCGAATAATTCACCCCTCCACTTT. Translating gives CASSEGQGANNSPLHF.

The genes are TRBV7-2 and TRBJ1-3, with 7 positions matching TRBD1. The CDR3 totals 15 residues. Trimming took 10 bases from V and 0 from J; bases not matched to a gene: 9. Germline assignment: CDR1 SGHTA and CDR2 FQGNSA. The CDR3 spells CANKPQGISGNTIYF. The CDR3 bases are TGTGCCAACAAACCACAGGGGATCTCTGGAAACACCATATATTTT.

This chain's CDR3 is CASTRGLSYEQYF. CDR3 nucleotide sequence: TGTGCCAGCACCAGGGGGCTCTCCTACGAGCAGTACTTC. This chain connects TRBV12-3 or TRBV12-4 to TRBJ2-7; 8 positions agree with TRBD1. Germline trimming cut 7 bases from V and 0 bases from J; bases unmatched to any gene: 2. This CDR3 is 13 amino acids long.

The V gene is TRBV5-6, the J gene TRBJ2-1; possibly TRBD1 for D (5 bases). V lost 2 bases to trimming and J lost 4 bases, with 13 bases between them. This CDR3 has 15 residues. Germline V CDR1 and CDR2: SGHDT, YYEEEE. The CDR3 DNA reads TGTGCCAGCAGCTTTAATGGCAGGGTGTACAATGAGCAGTTCTTC. This translates into CASSFNGRVYNEQFF.

CDR3 in DNA: TGTGCCGACAGACCACAGGGGGCGAATGGCTACACCTTC. Protein product: CADRPQGANGYTF. V is TRBV6-5 and J is TRBJ1-2, with 9 bases fitting TRBD1. The CDR3 sequence is 13 residues long. Germline V CDR1 and CDR2: MNHEY, SVGAGI. V dropped 11 bases and J dropped 6; count of bases not matched to a gene: 10.

The chain uses TRBV18 and TRBJ1-1, with D perhaps matching TRBD1 (6 bases). This CDR3 is built from 15 residues. Germline-derived CDR1 and CDR2 are KGHSH and LQKENI. Between the trimmed V and J ends, which lost 5 bases and 0 bases, there was a span of 13 bases. The CDR3 here is CASSSWTVVNTEAFF. The CDR3 region has the DNA TGTGCCAGCTCATCGTGGACAGTGGTGAACACTGAAGCTTTCTTT.

CDR3 sequence reads: CASSQTVVNEKLFF. CDR3 bases: TGCGCCAGCAGCCAAACAGTAGTTAATGAAAAACTGTTTTTT. V is TRBV4-1 and J is TRBJ1-4, with no clear D. Germline V CDR1 and CDR2: MGHRA, YSYEKL. The CDR3 is 14 amino acids. V lost 2 bases to trimming and J lost 4 bases, with 8 bases between them.

V and J are TRBV2 and TRBJ2-5, with TRBD1 matching over 7 bases. J gave up 2 bases and V 3 bases, and 0 bases lay outside the gene matches. The CDR3 consists of 13 residues. The V gene's germline CDR1 is SNHLY and CDR2 FYNNEI. DNA of the CDR3: TGTGCCAGCAGTGACAGGGGGCAAGAGACCCAGTACTTC. It encodes CASSDRGQETQYF.

This clone has just one count. The rearrangement uses TRBV6-5 and TRBJ1-1; D is unclear. V was trimmed by 4 bases and J by 1 base, leaving 10 bases between them. The CDR3 consists of 14 residues. Germline V gene lookup returns CDR1 MNHEY and CDR2 SVGAGI. The DNA of the CDR3 is TGTGCCAGCAGTTCCTTAACAACGAACACTGAAGCTTTCTTT. Protein: CASSSLTTNTEAFF.

The rearrangement links TRBV9 to TRBJ2-3; 8 bases agree with TRBD2. The CDR3 extends over 14 amino acids. V lost 4 bases, J lost 9 bases, and 10 bases stayed unmatched. Germline V gene lookup returns CDR1 SGDLS and CDR2 YYNGEE. CDR3 amino acids: CASSSSGQRETQYF. Here the CDR3 DNA reads TGTGCCAGCAGCTCAAGCGGGCAGCGGGAGACGCAGTATTTT.

In DNA form, the CDR3 reads TGCGCCAGCAGCGTCGACAATTCCCGGGGTTCACCCCTCCACTTT. It codes for CASSVDNSRGSPLHF. The V and J genes are TRBV5-1 and TRBJ1-6, with no clear D. Per the germline V gene, CDR1 is SGHRS and CDR2 is YFSETQ. The V end was cut by 4 bases, the J end by 9 bases, with 17 bases between. This CDR3 is 15 amino acids long.

The chain joins TRBV7-9 to TRBJ2-5; 13 bases agree with TRBD2. This CDR3 has 19 amino acids. After removal of 6 bases from V and 3 bases from J, the junction contained 16 bases not matched to a gene. From germline, CDR1 is SEHNR and CDR2 FQNEAQ (reference sequence). The CDR3 DNA reads TGTGCCAGCAGTCTCAGACTAGCGGGAGGTACCCGACGAAAAGAGACCCAGTACTTC. It codes for CASSLRLAGGTRRKETQYF.

The J gene is TRBJ2-5, the V gene TRBV7-9; D is unresolved. Germline CDR1 and CDR2: SEHNR and FQNEAQ (reference sequence). The CDR3 totals 13 residues. V was shortened by 5 bases and J by 5 bases, with 12 bases between the two germline ends. The DNA of the CDR3 is TGTGCCAGCAGCCCATCATTACTGGAGACCCAGTACTTC. The encoded protein is CASSPSLLETQYF.

This rearrangement joins TRBV21-1 to TRBJ2-1; the table's D call, TRBD2, was not checked against the DNA. TRBV21-1 counts as a pseudogene. The CDR3 extends over 20 amino acids. CDR3 amino acids: CASSKMIPSGGTGLGNEQFF. The CDR3 DNA follows: TGTGCCAGCAGCAAAATGATCCCTAGCGGGGGGACGGGACTAGGCAATGAGCAGTTCTTC.

The V call is TRBV18, the J call TRBJ2-2; the match to TRBD2 covers 12 bases. Losses at the gene ends were 6 bases for V and 10 bases for J; bases not matched to a gene: 6. In germline, CDR1 is KGHSH, CDR2 LQKENI. The CDR3 is 14 residues long. The CDR3 is CASSPTSGSAELFF. The CDR3, as DNA: TGTGCCAGCTCGCCGACTAGCGGGAGTGCGGAGCTGTTTTTT.

The chain uses TRBV7-2 and TRBJ2-1; 9 positions match TRBD2. V gave up 6 bases and J gave up 6 bases; unmatched junction bases: 9. The CDR3 totals 15 residues. Germline V gene sequence: CDR1 SGHTA, CDR2 FQGNSA. The CDR3: CASSPPSGRLNEQFF. In nucleotides, the CDR3 is TGTGCCAGCAGTCCCCCCAGCGGGAGGCTCAATGAGCAGTTCTTC.

The chain employs TRBV6-5 and TRBJ2-7, with D possibly matching TRBD1 (6 bases). The CDR3 extends over 13 amino acids. V lost 5 bases and J lost 4, with 12 bases in between. Germline lookup yields CDR1 MNHEY and CDR2 SVGAGI. This CDR3 reads CASSQRDIYEQYF. The CDR3 DNA sequence: TGTGCCAGCAGTCAAAGGGACATTTACGAGCAGTACTTC.

The CDR3, as DNA: TGTGCCAGCAGCCATAGCAGCGGGAGGACCTACAATGAGCAGTTCTTC. It translates to CASSHSSGRTYNEQFF. The chain has TRBV4-2 and TRBJ2-1; TRBD2 agrees at 9 bases. This CDR3 has 16 amino acids. CDR1 and CDR2 (germline): LGHNA, YNFKEQ. V shed 3 bases and J 2 bases; nucleotides not matched to a gene: 5.